This TCR beta chain was identified during a study of CD8 T cells in Susac syndrome. Whole-study results and caveats: The study recognized that the number of individuals in its TCR sequencing and HLA analysis was relatively small.

This CDR3 region has 15 residues. Germline-derived CDR1 and CDR2 are MGHRA and YSYEKL. Trimming took off 4 bases at V and 6 bases at J, with 18 bases between the two ends. This clonotype was observed a single time. What it recognizes is unknown. Blood CD8+ and CD4+ T cells underwent high-throughput TCR beta sequencing. RNA was extracted with the RNeasy kit, and a quantity of roughly 0.5 to 1 ug was reverse transcribed using random hexamers. TCRdb passed the immunoSEQ multiplex PCR reads through MiXCR, listing each CDR3 protein once. Altogether around 140,000 distinct CDR3 sequences are present, 80% to 85% being singletons, with the ten largest covering around 0.51%.

The chain has TRBV4-1 and TRBJ1-2; D is perhaps TRBD1 (5 bases). The receptor comes from a human donor with multiple sclerosis. Sequenced input: CD8+ T cells from PBMCs. CDR3 DNA: TGCGCCAGCAGCCCCCCAGGTAGAGGGGCTAATGGCTACACCTTC. Protein product: CASSPPGRGANGYTF.